This T cell receptor beta chain is drawn from a study of response to subunit inactivated influenza vaccine. Via MiXCR, TCRdb re-called the RT-PCR reads, giving one row per CDR3 protein. The repertoire holds fewer than 650,000 distinct CDR3 sequences, with 10% to 15% as singletons. This clonotype was counted between two and nine times. The source material was PBMCs from blood, sampled about 40 days after vaccination. The TCR was taken from a man in his fifties or sixties who received an inactivated influenza vaccine.

Here the CDR3 reads CASSLSIWTGFYGYTF. CDR3 DNA sequence: TGTGCCAGCAGCTTATCAATCTGGACAGGATTCTATGGCTACACCTTC. This chain uses TRBV7-9 with TRBJ1-2; 7 bases map to TRBD1. Germline CDR1 and CDR2: SEHNR and FQNEAQ (reference sequence). With V trimmed by 2 bases and J by 4 bases, 10 bases remained unmatched. There are 16 residues in the CDR3.